This T cell receptor (beta chain) comes out of a study of identical twins. Overall study findings and caveats: Models predicted less out-of-frame TCR alpha sharing in monozygotic twins than was found. Because invariant MAIT and iNKT cells could be present, zero-insertion analyses could be partly confounded. Without tracking the same donors, conclusions rested on cross-sectional statistical analysis. Researchers reported excess low generation probability among twin-shared out-of-frame alpha sequences.

Trimming shortened V by 4 bases and J by 6 bases, and 13 bases separated the two germline ends. The CDR3 runs 14 residues. TCRdb called the 5' RACE reads again in MiXCR, with one record for every CDR3 protein. The data contain 650,000 to 800,000 distinct CDR3 sequences, approximately 9% of them singletons. On this clonotype itself: Its antigen is not known.

The same data also contributed to another study, on yellow fever vaccine responses in identical twins.

This sequence was found in a woman aged 18-29 years in good health. This chain connects TRBV12-3 or TRBV12-4 to TRBJ1-5, with D perhaps TRBD1 (5 bases). The sequencing sample was made of PBMCs. CDR3 loop: CASSSGGGSQPQHF. CDR3 bases: TGTGCCAGCAGTTCTGGCGGGGGAAGTCAGCCCCAGCATTTT.